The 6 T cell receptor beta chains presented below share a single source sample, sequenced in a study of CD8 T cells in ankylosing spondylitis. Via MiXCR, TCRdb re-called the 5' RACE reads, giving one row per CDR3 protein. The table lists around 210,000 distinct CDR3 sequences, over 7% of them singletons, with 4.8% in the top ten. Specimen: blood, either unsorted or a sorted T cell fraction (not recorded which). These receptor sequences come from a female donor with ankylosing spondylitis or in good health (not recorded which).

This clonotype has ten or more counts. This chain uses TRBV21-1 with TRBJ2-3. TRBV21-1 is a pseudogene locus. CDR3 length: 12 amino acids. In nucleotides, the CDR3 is TGTGCCAGCAGCAAAGCGGAAGCTACGCAGTATTTT. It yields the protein CASSKAEATQYF.

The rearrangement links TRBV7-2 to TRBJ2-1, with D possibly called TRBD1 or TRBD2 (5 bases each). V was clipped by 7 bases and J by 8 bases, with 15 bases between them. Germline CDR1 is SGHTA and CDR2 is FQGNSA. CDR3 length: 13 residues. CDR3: CASTWDGADEQFF. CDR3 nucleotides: TGTGCCAGCACCTGGGACGGGGCAGATGAGCAGTTCTTC. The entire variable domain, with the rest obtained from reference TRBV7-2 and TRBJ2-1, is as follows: GAGVSQSPSNKVTEKGKDVELRCDPISGHTALYWYRQSLGQGLEFLIYFQGNSAPDKSGLPSDRFSAERTGGSVSTLTIQRTQQEDSAVYLCASTWDGADEQFFGPGTRLTVL.

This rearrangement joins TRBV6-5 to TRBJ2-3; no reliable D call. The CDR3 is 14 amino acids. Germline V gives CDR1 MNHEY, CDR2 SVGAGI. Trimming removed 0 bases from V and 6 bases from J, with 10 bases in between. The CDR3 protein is CASSYSTPPDTQYF. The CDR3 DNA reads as TGTGCCAGCAGTTACTCGACCCCCCCCGATACGCAGTATTTT.

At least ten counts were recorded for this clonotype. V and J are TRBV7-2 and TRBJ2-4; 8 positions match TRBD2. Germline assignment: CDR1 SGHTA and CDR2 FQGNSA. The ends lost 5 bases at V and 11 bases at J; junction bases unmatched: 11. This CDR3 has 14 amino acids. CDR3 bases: TGTGCCAGCAGCCCTGTTCTTAGCGGGACCTTTCAGTACTTC. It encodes CASSPVLSGTFQYF. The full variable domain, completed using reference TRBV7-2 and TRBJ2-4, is GAGVSQSPSNKVTEKGKDVELRCDPISGHTALYWYRQSLGQGLEFLIYFQGNSAPDKSGLPSDRFSAERTGGSVSTLTIQRTQQEDSAVYLCASSPVLSGTFQYFGAGTRLSVL.

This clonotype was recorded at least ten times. CDR3 nucleotides: TGCGCCAGCAGCGGCGACAGGGTTGACACCGGGGAGCTGTTTTTT. Amino acid sequence: CASSGDRVDTGELFF. The J gene is TRBJ2-2, the V gene TRBV4-1; 7 positions match TRBD1. Germline CDR1 MGHRA, CDR2 YSYEKL. J gave up 3 bases and V 5 bases, and 6 bases lay outside the gene matches. CDR3 length: 15 amino acids.

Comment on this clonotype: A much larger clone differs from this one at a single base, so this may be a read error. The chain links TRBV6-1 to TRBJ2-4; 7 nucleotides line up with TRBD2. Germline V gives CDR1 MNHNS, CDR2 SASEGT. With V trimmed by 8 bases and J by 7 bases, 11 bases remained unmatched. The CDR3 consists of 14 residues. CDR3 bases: TGTGCCAGCCGGGGTGCGGGAGTGAGTAACATTCAGTACTTC. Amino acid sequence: CASRGAGVSNIQYF.